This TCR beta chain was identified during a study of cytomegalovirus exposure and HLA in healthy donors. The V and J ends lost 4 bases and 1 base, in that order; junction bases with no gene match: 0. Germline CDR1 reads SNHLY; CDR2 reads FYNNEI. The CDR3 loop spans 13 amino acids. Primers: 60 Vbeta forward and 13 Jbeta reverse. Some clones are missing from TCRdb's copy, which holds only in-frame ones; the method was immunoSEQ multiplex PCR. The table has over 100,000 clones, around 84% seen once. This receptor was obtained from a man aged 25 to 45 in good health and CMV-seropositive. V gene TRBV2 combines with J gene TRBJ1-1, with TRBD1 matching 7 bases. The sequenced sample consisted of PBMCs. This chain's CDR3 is CASSGQGNTEAFF. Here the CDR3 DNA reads TGTGCCAGCAGTGGACAGGGGAACACTGAAGCTTTCTTT.